These 28 T cell receptor beta chains came from one sample sequenced in a study of T cell repertoires in cytomegalovirus infection. TCRdb re-analysed the reads in MiXCR, keeping a single row per CDR3 protein. The sample lists roughly 860,000 distinct CDR3 sequences; approximately 32% were seen once. What these receptors recognize is not known. The sample consisted of cultured CD8+ T cells from PBMCs, taken from culture after CMV antigen stimulation. The receptors here all came from a human donor in good health (CMV status not recorded). Some clones in this sample may be carry-over from other donors' samples.

The V call is TRBV29-1, the J call TRBJ1-4; 11 nucleotides match TRBD1. The CDR3 spans 17 residues. V gave up 2 bases and J gave up 0 bases; unmatched junction bases: 5. CDR1 and CDR2 (germline): SQVTM, ANQGSEA. The CDR3 DNA follows: TGCAGCGTTGAATTAGGACAGGGGGCGGCAACTAATGAAAAACTGTTTTTT. This translates into CSVELGQGAATNEKLFF.

J is TRBJ2-1 and V is TRBV7-9; tentative D call: TRBD2 (5 bases). V lost 1 base and J 4 bases, leaving 20 bases between the germline ends. In germline, CDR1 is SEHNR, CDR2 FQNEAQ (reference sequence). CDR3 length: 18 amino acids. For the CDR3, the DNA is TGTGCCAGCAGCTTAGGGTGGCGGACTGGCGTTCGTTACAATGAGCAGTTCTTC. Translating gives CASSLGWRTGVRYNEQFF.

This clonotype was seen more than once but under ten times. The V gene is TRBV11-2, the J gene TRBJ2-7; D not certain. Germline CDR1 SGHAT, CDR2 FQNNGV. Trimming stripped 0 bases from V and 0 bases from J, with 12 bases between. The CDR3 is 16 amino acids. CDR3 amino acids: CASSLDPYRSSYEQYV. CDR3 DNA: TGTGCCAGCAGCTTAGACCCGTATCGTAGCTCCTACGAGCAGTACGTC.

This sequence joins TRBV20-1 and TRBJ2-7; D is undetermined. This CDR3 is built from 11 residues. Trimming took 6 bases from V and 7 from J, leaving 13 bases between them. Germline V gene data show CDR1 as DFQATT and CDR2 as SNEGSKA (reference sequence). The CDR3 DNA reads as TGCAGTGCCGGGCAACTGGTTGAGCAGTACTTC. Encoded protein: CSAGQLVEQYF.

This clonotype was observed at least ten times. This chain's CDR3 is CASSPLPEAFF. The CDR3 nucleotides are TGTGCCAGCAGCCCTCTTCCTGAAGCTTTCTTT. This chain uses TRBV7-2 with TRBJ1-1; D gene unclear. The germline V gene has CDR1 SGHTA and CDR2 FQGNSA. V lost 5 bases and J 6 bases, leaving 7 bases between the germline ends. The CDR3 is 11 residues long.

V is TRBV6-5 and J is TRBJ1-4; TRBD1 matches 9 bases. V trimming: 0 bases; J trimming: 8 bases; junction bases outside the gene matches: 10. This CDR3 is 17 amino acids long. Germline loops: CDR1 MNHEY, CDR2 SVGAGI. As DNA, the CDR3 is TGTGCCAGCAGTTACTCCCAATTGGACAGGGGCGACGAAAAACTGTTTTTT. This sequence encodes CASSYSQLDRGDEKLFF.

This clonotype was detected once. The chain combines TRBV4-1 with TRBJ2-7; tentatively, D is TRBD1 or TRBD2 (5 bases each). The CDR3 has 15 residues. Germline CDR1 MGHRA, CDR2 YSYEKL. Trimming shortened V by 4 bases and J by 4 bases, and 17 bases separated the two germline ends. Here the CDR3 DNA reads TGCGCCAGCAGCCCCCGGGGCCCGAGTGGGTACGAGCAGTACTTC. It encodes CASSPRGPSGYEQYF.

This clonotype came up a few times. The chain employs TRBV7-6 and TRBJ2-1; 7 bases line up with TRBD1. The CDR3 has 13 amino acids. The germline gives CDR1 SGHVS, CDR2 FNYEAQ. After removal of 4 bases from V and 6 bases from J, the junction contained 3 bases not matched to a gene. The CDR3 nucleotides are TGTGCCAGCAGCTCGACAGGGTTCAATGAGCAGTTCTTC. It codes for CASSSTGFNEQFF.

This clonotype was counted between two and nine times. This chain joins TRBV27 and TRBJ1-1; tentative D call: TRBD1 (5 bases). The CDR3 spans 13 residues. The germline V and J ends were trimmed by 5 bases and 7 bases, with 14 bases remaining between them. Germline V gene sequence: CDR1 MNHEY, CDR2 SMNVEV (reference sequence). The CDR3 region is CASSPGGGIEAFF. CDR3 in DNA: TGTGCCAGCAGTCCCGGGGGGGGGATTGAAGCTTTCTTT.

This clonotype was observed a handful of times. V is TRBV7-6 and J is TRBJ1-1; no firm D call. Trimming left V 6 bases short and J 7 bases short, with 15 bases between. CDR3 length: 13 amino acids. Germline-derived CDR1 and CDR2 are SGHVS and FNYEAQ. CDR3 protein: CASRFPGAHEAFF. For the CDR3, the DNA is TGTGCCAGCAGGTTCCCAGGAGCCCATGAAGCTTTCTTT.

This clonotype was found a few times. This chain links TRBV7-3 with TRBJ1-2, with a possible D match to TRBD1 (6 bases). The CDR3 covers 14 residues. Germline lookup yields CDR1 SGHTA and CDR2 FQGTGA. The V and J ends lost 6 bases and 4 bases respectively, with 15 bases between them. The CDR3 DNA sequence: TGTGCCAGCAGTTTTGGGGGGGGCACCTATGGCTACACCTTC. This codes for CASSFGGGTYGYTF.

DNA for the CDR3: TGTGCCAGCAGCCTTGGATCGTCCCCAGATACGCAGTATTTT. It codes for CASSLGSSPDTQYF. This sequence joins TRBV7-6 and TRBJ2-3; no definite D call. The CDR3 sequence is 14 residues long. Per the germline V gene, CDR1 is SGHVS and CDR2 is FNYEAQ. V shed 5 bases and J shed 4 bases, with 13 bases lying between them.

V is TRBV12-3 or TRBV12-4 and J is TRBJ2-1, with 12 bases aligning to TRBD1. CDR3 length: 14 amino acids. After removal of 4 bases from V and 9 bases from J, the junction contained 4 bases not matched to a gene. The CDR3 reads CASSSGTGGPEQFF. The CDR3 bases are TGTGCCAGCAGTTCGGGGACAGGGGGCCCTGAGCAGTTCTTC.

This clonotype was seen ten or more times. The chain carries TRBV7-8 and TRBJ2-3; 9 bases agree with TRBD1. J lost 2 bases, V lost 4 bases, and 4 bases had no gene match. This CDR3 is 15 amino acids long. Germline CDR1 is SGHVS and CDR2 is FQNEAQ. CDR3 DNA: TGTGCCAGCAGCTGGACAGGGGCCCCCACAGATACGCAGTATTTT. It codes for CASSWTGAPTDTQYF. Using reference TRBV7-8 and TRBJ2-3 for the parts outside the CDR3, the full variable domain is GAGVSQSPRYKVAKRGQDVALRCDPISGHVSLFWYQQALGQGPEFLTYFQNEAQLDKSGLPSDRFFAERPEGSVSTLKIQRTQQEDSAVYLCASSWTGAPTDTQYFGPGTRLTVL.

The sample holds a few counts of this clonotype. V and J are TRBV11-2 and TRBJ2-1; D assignment may be TRBD1 or TRBD2 (6 bases each). CDR3 length equals 16 residues. Deletions cut 5 bases from V and 7 bases from J, with 21 bases between. Germline CDR1 reads SGHAT; CDR2 reads FQNNGV. CDR3 DNA sequence: TGTGCCAGCAGCACAGGAGGGACACCAAGGGCGAATGAGCAGTTCTTC. This encodes CASSTGGTPRANEQFF.

V gene TRBV5-4 combines with J gene TRBJ2-7; TRBD2 agrees at 8 bases. Germline V gene data show CDR1 as SGHNT and CDR2 as YYREEE (reference sequence). This CDR3 spans 15 amino acids. Losses at the gene ends were 2 bases for V and 2 bases for J; bases not matched to a gene: 6. CDR3 loop: CASSLGSGATYEQYF. The CDR3 nucleotides read TGTGCCAGCAGCTTAGGTAGCGGGGCCACCTACGAGCAGTACTTC.

This clonotype has more than one count but fewer than ten. This chain joins TRBV27 and TRBJ2-3; D is unclear. Trimming cost V 4 bases and J 4 bases, with 15 bases left between them. The germline CDR1 and CDR2 sequences are MNHEY and SMNVEV (reference sequence). This CDR3 spans 15 amino acids. The CDR3: CASSSHTIRPDTQYF. CDR3 DNA: TGTGCCAGCAGTTCTCACACAATTAGGCCAGATACGCAGTATTTT.

CDR3: CATGGQTEQFF. The CDR3 coding sequence is TGTGCCACCGGAGGACAGACTGAGCAGTTCTTC. The genes are TRBV10-3 and TRBJ2-1; tentatively, D is TRBD1 (6 bases). This CDR3 has 11 residues. With 10 bases removed from V and 9 bases from J, the gap between germline ends came to 13 bases. Germline assignment: CDR1 ENHRY and CDR2 SYGVKD.

The table lists this clonotype with a few counts. V and J are TRBV11-2 and TRBJ1-1; D unclear. Germline-derived CDR1 and CDR2 are SGHAT and FQNNGV. V lost 5 bases, J lost 11 bases, and 12 bases lay in between. The CDR3 sequence is 11 residues long. This CDR3 reads CASSVGGGAFF. The DNA of the CDR3 is TGTGCCAGCAGCGTAGGCGGCGGGGCTTTCTTT.

This clonotype was counted between two and nine times. J is TRBJ1-1 and V is TRBV6-1; D might be TRBD1 (5 bases). Germline CDR1 reads MNHNS; CDR2 reads SASEGT. V lost 2 bases and J lost 5, with 12 bases in between. This CDR3 region has 14 residues. For the CDR3, the DNA is TGTGCCAGCAGTGAAAATCTGGGGGGGACTGAAGCTTTCTTT. It codes for CASSENLGGTEAFF.

This clonotype was seen a few times. The V and J genes are TRBV13 and TRBJ2-2; D might be TRBD2 (6 bases). V dropped 4 bases and J dropped 3 bases, with 24 bases sitting between them. Germline V CDR1 and CDR2: PRHDT, FYEKMQ (reference sequence). CDR3 length: 19 amino acids. CDR3 amino acids: CASSSHSSPRRGDTGELFF. As DNA, the CDR3 is TGTGCCAGCAGCTCTCATAGCTCCCCCAGGAGGGGCGACACCGGGGAGCTGTTTTTT. Together with reference TRBV13 and TRBJ2-2, the CDR3 gives the full variable domain: AAGVIQSPRHLIKEKRETATLKCYPIPRHDTVYWYQQGPGQDPQFLISFYEKMQSDKGSIPDRFSAQQFSDYHSELNMSSLELGDSALYFCASSSHSSPRRGDTGELFFGEGSRLTVL.

This chain connects TRBV5-1 to TRBJ2-7; D ambiguous. The CDR3 totals 14 residues. Looked up from germline, CDR1 is SGHRS and CDR2 is YFSETQ. Trimming removed 0 bases at V and 0 bases at J, with 7 bases between. CDR3 sequence (DNA): TGCGCCAGCAGCTTGGTGGCGAACTCCTACGAGCAGTACTTC. Protein: CASSLVANSYEQYF. Looking up the rest from reference TRBV5-1 and TRBJ2-7 gives the full variable domain: KAGVTQTPRYLIKTRGQQVTLSCSPISGHRSVSWYQQTPGQGLQFLFEYFSETQRNKGNFPGRFSGRQFSNSRSEMNVSTLELGDSALYLCASSLVANSYEQYFGPGTRLTVT.

This chain connects TRBV9 to TRBJ2-2; D is perhaps TRBD1 or TRBD2 (5 bases each). The CDR3 totals 12 residues. Germline assignment: CDR1 SGDLS and CDR2 YYNGEE. Trimming shortened V by 4 bases and J by 7 bases, and 8 bases separated the two germline ends. CDR3 sequence reads: CASSQGRGELFF. The CDR3 region has the DNA TGTGCCAGCAGCCAGGGACGCGGGGAGCTGTTTTTT.

The chain recombines TRBV19 with TRBJ1-6; weak D call: TRBD1 (6 bases). CDR1 is LNHDA and CDR2 is SQIVND in the germline V gene (reference sequence). CDR3 length: 13 residues. The CDR3 sequence is CGTAAADNSPLHF. The DNA of the CDR3 is TGTGGGACAGCAGCTGCGGATAATTCACCCCTCCACTTT. Based on the CDR3 plus reference TRBV19 and TRBJ1-6, the full variable domain is DGGITQSPKYLFRKEGQNVTLSCEQNLNHDAMYWYRQDPGQGLRLIYYSQIVNDFQKGDIAEGYSVSREKKESFPLTVTSAQKNPTAFYLCGTAAADNSPLHFGNGTRLTVT.

The chain has TRBV27 and TRBJ1-4; D is unclear. The length of the CDR3 is 12 residues. Trimming stripped 8 bases from V and 8 bases from J, with 12 bases between. The germline CDR1 and CDR2 sequences are MNHEY and SMNVEV (reference sequence). CDR3 bases: TGTGCCAGCGGAAAGGGAGTCGAAAAACTGTTTTTT. Its translation is CASGKGVEKLFF.

This clonotype showed up just a few times. This sequence joins TRBV7-9 and TRBJ1-6; a possible D gene is TRBD1 (5 bases). Trimming cost V 6 bases and J 4 bases, with 10 bases left between them. Germline CDR1 and CDR2: SEHNR and FQNEAQ (reference sequence). CDR3 length equals 14 residues. The DNA of the CDR3 is TGTGCCAGCAGATCAGGGTTTTATAATTCACCCCTCCACTTT. It yields the protein CASRSGFYNSPLHF.

CDR3 sequence reads: CASSAGISYEQYV. The CDR3 DNA reads as TGTGCCAGTAGTGCTGGGATCTCCTACGAGCAGTACGTC. V is TRBV19 and J is TRBJ2-7, with no clear D. The CDR3 is made up of 13 amino acids. With 5 bases removed from V and 0 bases from J, the gap between germline ends came to 8 bases. From germline, CDR1 is LNHDA and CDR2 SQIVND (reference sequence).

The genes are TRBV5-1 and TRBJ1-4, with 7 bases aligning to TRBD1. Germline V gives CDR1 SGHRS, CDR2 YFSETQ. Trimming cost V 4 bases and J 5 bases; bases outside gene matches: 5. The CDR3 consists of 14 residues. The CDR3 is CASSVSQGNEKLFF. In nucleotides, the CDR3 is TGCGCCAGCAGCGTGTCACAGGGGAATGAAAAACTGTTTTTT.